This T cell receptor beta chain was captured by sequencing in a study of blood T cell repertoires in COVID-19. Looking at the study overall: The United States, Italy and Spain were the sources of the acute and convalescent COVID-19 samples. Nucleic acid was either cDNA or gDNA, and it came from T cells, B-cell-depleted T cells, or PBMCs.

Authors' data handling: Amplification of reference gene primers provided the estimated nucleated cell counts. Produced via immunoSEQ multiplex PCR; TCRdb's table is partial and in-frame only. V, J and clone size are those of that table, while D and trimming were read from the DNA. The data contain some 190,000 clones, 88% of them singletons. The TCR comes from a young man with acute or convalescent COVID-19. Sequenced material: peripheral blood.

In nucleotides, the CDR3 is TGTGCCAGCAGTTCAGCGGGAGGGAAAGAGACCCAGTACTTC. Translation: CASSSAGGKETQYF. This sequence joins TRBV6-5 and TRBJ2-5; TRBD2 matches at 10 bases. V shed 4 bases, J shed 3 bases, and the junction held 2 bases outside the gene matches. CDR1 MNHEY and CDR2 SVGAGI come from the germline V gene. This CDR3 is built from 14 residues.